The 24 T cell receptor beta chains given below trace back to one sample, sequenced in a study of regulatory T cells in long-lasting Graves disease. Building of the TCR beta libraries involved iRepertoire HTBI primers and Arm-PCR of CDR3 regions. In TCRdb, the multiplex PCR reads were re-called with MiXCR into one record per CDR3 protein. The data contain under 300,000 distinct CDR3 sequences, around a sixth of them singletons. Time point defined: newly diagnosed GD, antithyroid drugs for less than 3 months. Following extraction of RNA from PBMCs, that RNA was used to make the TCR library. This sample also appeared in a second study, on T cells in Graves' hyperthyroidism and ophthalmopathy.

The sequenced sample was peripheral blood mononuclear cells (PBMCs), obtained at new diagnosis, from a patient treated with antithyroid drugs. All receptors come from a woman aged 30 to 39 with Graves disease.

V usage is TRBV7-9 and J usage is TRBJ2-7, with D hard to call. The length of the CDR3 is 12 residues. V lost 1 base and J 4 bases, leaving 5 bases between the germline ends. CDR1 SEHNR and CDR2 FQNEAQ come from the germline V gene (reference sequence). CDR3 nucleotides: TGTGCCAGCAGCTTAGAACAATACGAGCAGTACTTC. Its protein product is CASSLEQYEQYF. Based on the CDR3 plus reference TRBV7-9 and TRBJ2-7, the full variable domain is DTGVSQNPRHKITKRGQNVTFRCDPISEHNRLYWYRQTLGQGPEFLTYFQNEAQLEKSRLLSDRFSAERPKGSFSTLEIQRTEQGDSAMYLCASSLEQYEQYFGPGTRLTVT.

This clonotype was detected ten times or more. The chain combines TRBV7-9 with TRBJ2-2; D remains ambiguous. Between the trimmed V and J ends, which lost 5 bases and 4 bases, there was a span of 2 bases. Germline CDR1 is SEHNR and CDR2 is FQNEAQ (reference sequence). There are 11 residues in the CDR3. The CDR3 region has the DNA TGTGCCAGCAGCCGCACCGGGGAGCTGTTTTTT. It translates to CASSRTGELFF. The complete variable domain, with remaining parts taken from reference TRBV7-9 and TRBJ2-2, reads DTGVSQNPRHKITKRGQNVTFRCDPISEHNRLYWYRQTLGQGPEFLTYFQNEAQLEKSRLLSDRFSAERPKGSFSTLEIQRTEQGDSAMYLCASSRTGELFFGEGSRLTVL.

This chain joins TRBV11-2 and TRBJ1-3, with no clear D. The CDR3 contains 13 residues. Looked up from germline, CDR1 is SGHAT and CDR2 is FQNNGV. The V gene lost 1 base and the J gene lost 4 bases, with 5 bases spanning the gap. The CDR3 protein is CASSLGRGNTIYF. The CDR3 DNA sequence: TGTGCCAGCAGCTTAGGGCGGGGAAACACCATATATTTT.

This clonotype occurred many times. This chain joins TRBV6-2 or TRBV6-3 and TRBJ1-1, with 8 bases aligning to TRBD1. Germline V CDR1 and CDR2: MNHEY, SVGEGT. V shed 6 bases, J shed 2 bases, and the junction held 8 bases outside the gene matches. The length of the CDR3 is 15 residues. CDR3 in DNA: TGTGCCAGCAGGCCAGACAGGGGAACTAACACTGAAGCTTTCTTT. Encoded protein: CASRPDRGTNTEAFF.

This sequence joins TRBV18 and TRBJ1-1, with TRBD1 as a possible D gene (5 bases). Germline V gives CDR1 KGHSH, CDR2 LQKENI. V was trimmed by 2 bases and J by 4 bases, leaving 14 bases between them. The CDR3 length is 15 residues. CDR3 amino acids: CASSPTIGGSTEAFF. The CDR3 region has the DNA TGTGCCAGCTCACCAACAATCGGGGGTAGCACTGAAGCTTTCTTT.

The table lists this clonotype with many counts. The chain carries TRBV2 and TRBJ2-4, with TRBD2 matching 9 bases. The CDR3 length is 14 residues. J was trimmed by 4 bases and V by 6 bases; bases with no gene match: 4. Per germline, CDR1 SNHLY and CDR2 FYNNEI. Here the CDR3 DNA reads TGTGCCAGCAGCCCGCGGGGGGGTAAAAACATTCAGTACTTC. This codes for CASSPRGGKNIQYF. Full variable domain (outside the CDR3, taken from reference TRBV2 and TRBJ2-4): EPEVTQTPSHQVTQMGQEVILRCVPISNHLYFYWYRQILGQKVEFLVSFYNNEISEKSEIFDDQFSVERPDGSNFTLKIRSTKLEDSAMYFCASSPRGGKNIQYFGAGTRLSVL.

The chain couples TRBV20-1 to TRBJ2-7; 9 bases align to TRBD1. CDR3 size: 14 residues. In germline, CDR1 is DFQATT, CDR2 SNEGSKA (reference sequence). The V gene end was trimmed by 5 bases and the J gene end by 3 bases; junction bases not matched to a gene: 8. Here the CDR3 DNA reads TGCAGTGCTGGCCCGGGACAGGGACACTACGAGCAGTACTTC. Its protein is CSAGPGQGHYEQYF.

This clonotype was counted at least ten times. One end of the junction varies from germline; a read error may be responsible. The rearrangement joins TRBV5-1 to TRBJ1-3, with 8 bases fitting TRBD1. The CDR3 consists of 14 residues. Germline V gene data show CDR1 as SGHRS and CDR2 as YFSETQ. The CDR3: CASSSTGATNTIYF. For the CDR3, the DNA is TGTGCCAGCAGCTCGACAGGGGCCACAAACACCATATATTTT.

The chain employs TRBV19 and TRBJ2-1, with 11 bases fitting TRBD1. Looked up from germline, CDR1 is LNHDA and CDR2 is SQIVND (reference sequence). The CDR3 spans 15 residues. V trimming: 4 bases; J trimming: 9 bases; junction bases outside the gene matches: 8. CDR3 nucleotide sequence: TGTGCCAGTAGTACTCAGGACAGGGGGCTAGTTGAGCAGTTCTTC. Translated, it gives CASSTQDRGLVEQFF.

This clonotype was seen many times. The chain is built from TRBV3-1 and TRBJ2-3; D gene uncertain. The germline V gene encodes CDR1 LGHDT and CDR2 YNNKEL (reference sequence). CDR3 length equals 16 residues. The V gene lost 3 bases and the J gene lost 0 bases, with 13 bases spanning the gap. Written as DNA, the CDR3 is TGTGCCAGCAGCCAGGTTTCACCCCCTAGCACAGATACGCAGTATTTT. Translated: CASSQVSPPSTDTQYF.

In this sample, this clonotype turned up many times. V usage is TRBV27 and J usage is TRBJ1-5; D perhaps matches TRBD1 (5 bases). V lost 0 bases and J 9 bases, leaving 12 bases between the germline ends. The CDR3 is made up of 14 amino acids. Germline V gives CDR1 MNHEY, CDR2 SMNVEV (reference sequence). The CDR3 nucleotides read TGTGCCAGCAGTTTATCTTCAGGGCCCGGGCCCCAGCATTTT. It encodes CASSLSSGPGPQHF.

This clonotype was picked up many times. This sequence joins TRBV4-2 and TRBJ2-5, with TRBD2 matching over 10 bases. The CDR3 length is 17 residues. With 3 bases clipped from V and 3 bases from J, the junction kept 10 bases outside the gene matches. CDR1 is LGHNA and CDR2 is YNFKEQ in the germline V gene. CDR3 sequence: CASSHGTSAHSKETQYF. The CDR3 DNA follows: TGTGCCAGCAGCCACGGGACTAGCGCCCACTCAAAAGAGACCCAGTACTTC.

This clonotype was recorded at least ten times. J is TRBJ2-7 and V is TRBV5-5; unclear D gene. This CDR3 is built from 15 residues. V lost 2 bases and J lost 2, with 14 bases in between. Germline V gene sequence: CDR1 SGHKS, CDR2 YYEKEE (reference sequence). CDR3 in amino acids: CASSFVRMPTYEQYF. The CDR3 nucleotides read TGTGCCAGCAGCTTTGTCAGGATGCCTACCTACGAGCAGTACTTC.

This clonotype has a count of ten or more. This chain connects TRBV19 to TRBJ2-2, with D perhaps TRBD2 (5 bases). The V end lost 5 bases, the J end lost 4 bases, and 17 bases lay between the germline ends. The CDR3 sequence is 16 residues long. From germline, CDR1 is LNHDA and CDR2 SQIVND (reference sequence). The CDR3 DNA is TGTGCCAGTAGTCGGAGAACGGCCGCGGGCACCGGGGAGCTGTTTTTT. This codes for CASSRRTAAGTGELFF.

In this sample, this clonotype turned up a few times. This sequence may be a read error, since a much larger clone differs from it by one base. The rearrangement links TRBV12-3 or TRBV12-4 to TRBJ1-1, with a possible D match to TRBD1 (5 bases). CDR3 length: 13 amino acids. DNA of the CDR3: TGTGCCAGCAGTGACAGTGCGAACACTGAAGTTTTCTTT. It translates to CASSDSANTEVFF.

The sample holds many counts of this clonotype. Here the CDR3 reads CASSPQGAQRTDTQYF. The CDR3 nucleotides read TGTGCCAGCAGCCCCCAAGGAGCGCAGCGCACAGATACGCAGTATTTT. The chain is built from TRBV9 and TRBJ2-3, with D hard to call. Trimming took off 4 bases at V and 1 base at J, with 16 bases between the two ends. The CDR3 is 16 residues long. CDR1 SGDLS and CDR2 YYNGEE come from the germline V gene.

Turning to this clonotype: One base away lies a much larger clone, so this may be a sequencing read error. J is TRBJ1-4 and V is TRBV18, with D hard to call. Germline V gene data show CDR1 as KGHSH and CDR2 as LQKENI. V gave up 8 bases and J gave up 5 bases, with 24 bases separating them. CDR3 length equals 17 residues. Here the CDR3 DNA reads TGTGCCAGCACTAACCTCCGGGCGGGGATGTCAAATGAAAAACTGTTTTTT. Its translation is CASTNLRAGMSNEKLFF.

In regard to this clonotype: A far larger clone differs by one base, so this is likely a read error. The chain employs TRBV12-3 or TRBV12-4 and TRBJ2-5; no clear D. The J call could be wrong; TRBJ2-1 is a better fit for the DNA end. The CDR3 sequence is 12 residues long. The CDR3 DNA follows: TGTGCCAGCAGCTCTAATTTAGAGACCCAGTTCTTC. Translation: CASSSNLETQFF.

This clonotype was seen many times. The CDR3 coding sequence is TGTGCCAGCAGTCCAGGGGCAGGGTCGAGCAATCAGCCCCAGCATTTT. Its protein product is CASSPGAGSSNQPQHF. This chain joins TRBV6-1 and TRBJ1-5, with D tentatively TRBD1 (6 bases). Germline values: CDR1 MNHNS, CDR2 SASEGT. The V gene lost 5 bases and the J gene lost 1 base, with 15 bases spanning the gap. CDR3 length equals 16 residues.

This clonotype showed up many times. CDR3 DNA: TGTGCCAGCAGCCTTAGATCTAACTATGGCTACACCTTC. It translates to CASSLRSNYGYTF. The rearrangement joins TRBV12-3 or TRBV12-4 to TRBJ1-2; D unresolved. The length of the CDR3 is 13 residues. The ends were cut back, 6 bases at V and 0 bases at J, with 8 bases in the middle.

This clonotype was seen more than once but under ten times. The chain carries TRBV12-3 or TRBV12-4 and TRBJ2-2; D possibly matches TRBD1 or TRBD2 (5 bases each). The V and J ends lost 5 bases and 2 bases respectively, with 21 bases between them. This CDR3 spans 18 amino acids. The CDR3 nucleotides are TGTGCCAGCAGTCTCCTAGGTGTTGGGGGAACAAACACCGGGGAGCTGTTTTTT. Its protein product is CASSLLGVGGTNTGELFF.

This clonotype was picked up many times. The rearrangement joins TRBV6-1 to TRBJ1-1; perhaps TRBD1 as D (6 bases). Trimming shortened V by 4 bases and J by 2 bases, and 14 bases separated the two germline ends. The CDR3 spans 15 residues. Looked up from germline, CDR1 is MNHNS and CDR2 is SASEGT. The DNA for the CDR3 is TGTGCCAGCAGTGCATACACAGGGCCAAACACTGAAGCTTTCTTT. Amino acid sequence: CASSAYTGPNTEAFF.

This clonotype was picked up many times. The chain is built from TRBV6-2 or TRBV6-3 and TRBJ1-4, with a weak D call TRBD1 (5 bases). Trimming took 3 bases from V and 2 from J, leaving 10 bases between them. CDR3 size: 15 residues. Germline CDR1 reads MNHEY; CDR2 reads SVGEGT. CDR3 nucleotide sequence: TGTGCCAGCAGTTATGGGGGGGGGACTAATGAAAAACTGTTTTTT. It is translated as CASSYGGGTNEKLFF.

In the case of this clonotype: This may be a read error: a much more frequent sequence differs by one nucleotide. The DNA of the CDR3 is TGCAGTGCTAGTGATCCCGGGACAGGGAGGGAAAAACTGTTTTTT. This gives the protein CSASDPGTGREKLFF. V gene TRBV20-1 combines with J gene TRBJ1-4, with TRBD1 identical over 9 bases. The CDR3 is 15 amino acids. Trimming at V came to 3 bases and at J to 8 bases, leaving 10 bases not matched to a gene. Germline V gene lookup returns CDR1 DFQATT and CDR2 SNEGSKA (reference sequence).